The T cell receptor beta chain under discussion was sequenced for a study of cytomegalovirus exposure and HLA in healthy donors. The CDR3 has 17 residues. CDR1 and CDR2 from the germline V gene are SGHNT and YYREEE (reference sequence). V shed 2 bases and J 7 bases; nucleotides not matched to a gene: 13. With 60 Vbeta and 13 Jbeta primers, the PCR was carried out. Assay: immunoSEQ multiplex PCR; the TCRdb copy retains only in-frame clones and omits some. The table shows more than 70,000 clones, with 70% to 85% occurring only once. About this clone: Its antigen remains unidentified.

Notes on the study in general: Listed as cytomegalovirus-associated were 170 or so TCR beta chains. Follow-up analysis later connected one missense variant in DCLRE1C with trimming of TCR beta V- and J-genes. Highly shared variants forming one cluster were likely a sequencing artifact.

The source of this sequence is a man in his fifties in good health and CMV-seropositive. Sequencing was done on a sample of PBMCs. V usage is TRBV5-4 and J usage is TRBJ2-5, with 11 bases lining up with TRBD2. In DNA form, the CDR3 reads TGTGCCAGCAGCTTAGGTACTAGCGGGAGCTCCCTTGTGACCCAGTACTTC. Residues: CASSLGTSGSSLVTQYF. Drawing the rest from reference TRBV5-4 and TRBJ2-5, the complete variable domain is ETGVTQSPTHLIKTRGQQVTLRCSSQSGHNTVSWYQQALGQGPQFIFQYYREEENGRGNFPPRFSGLQFPNYSSELNVNALELDDSALYLCASSLGTSGSSLVTQYFGPGTRLLVL.